The 25 T cell receptor beta chains below come from one sample, sequenced in a study of shared clonotypes between healthy human individuals. CD45RO-negative, CCR7-positively selected cells formed the naive CD8 fraction, excluding terminally differentiated effector memory CD45RA+ cells. Repertoires were generated with immunoSEQ multiplex PCR, while TCRdb's copy carries only in-frame clones and drops some. The data hold roughly 850,000 clones, with approximately 96% observed a single time. The sequencing input was naive CD8+ T cells sorted from blood. Receptor source: a man aged 30 to 45 in good health.

This chain connects TRBV7-2 to TRBJ2-3; the D gene is possibly TRBD1 (5 bases). The CDR3 extends over 15 amino acids. Germline CDR1 and CDR2: SGHTA and FQGNSA. V lost 4 bases, J lost 2 bases, and 13 bases lay in between. Here the CDR3 DNA reads TGTGCCAGCAGCTCAGGGTTGGGGAACACAGATACGCAGTATTTT. It specifies CASSSGLGNTDTQYF.

The chain joins TRBV27 to TRBJ1-1, with D maybe TRBD1 (5 bases). The germline CDR1 and CDR2 sequences are MNHEY and SMNVEV (reference sequence). The CDR3 covers 14 residues. The V and J ends lost 3 bases and 1 base respectively, with 9 bases between them. The CDR3 protein is CASSFAGPNTEAFF. The CDR3 coding sequence is TGTGCCAGCAGTTTTGCGGGACCGAACACTGAAGCTTTCTTT.

This clone was found once. The V gene is TRBV30, the J gene TRBJ2-7, with TRBD2 matching 7 bases. The CDR3 sequence is 13 residues long. Unmatched junction bases numbered 7, after V lost 5 bases and J lost 3 bases. From germline, CDR1 is GTSNPN and CDR2 SVGIG (reference sequence). In nucleotides, the CDR3 is TGTGCCTGGTCGGCGGGAGAGGACTACGAGCAGTACTTC. Protein sequence: CAWSAGEDYEQYF.

The genes are TRBV27 and TRBJ2-7; 10 bases agree with TRBD2. The V gene's germline CDR1 is MNHEY and CDR2 SMNVEV (reference sequence). Losses at the gene ends were 1 base for V and 2 bases for J; bases not matched to a gene: 8. The CDR3 is 17 residues long. The CDR3 here is CASSLLSPSGSAYEQYF. CDR3 coding DNA: TGTGCCAGCAGTTTATTATCGCCTAGCGGGAGTGCCTACGAGCAGTACTTC.

This chain links TRBV2 with TRBJ2-7, with D tentatively TRBD1 (5 bases). Germline values: CDR1 SNHLY, CDR2 FYNNEI. The CDR3 is made up of 16 amino acids. Trimming shortened V by 1 base and J by 6 bases, and 19 bases separated the two germline ends. The CDR3 DNA is TGTGCCAGCAGTGAAGTCTCGACAGAGACGGGTTTCGAGCAGTACTTC. Translation: CASSEVSTETGFEQYF.

The V and J genes are TRBV29-1 and TRBJ2-2; tentative D call: TRBD2 (5 bases). V gave up 7 bases and J gave up 3 bases, with 9 bases separating them. The CDR3 runs 12 residues. In germline, CDR1 is SQVTM, CDR2 ANQGSEA. CDR3 DNA sequence: TGCAGCGCCCTGAGGGACACCGGGGAGCTGTTTTTT. Translating it yields CSALRDTGELFF.

The count of this clone is one. Different DNA sequences within this sample yield the same CDR3. The genes are TRBV28 and TRBJ2-1, with TRBD2 matching over 10 bases. The CDR3 consists of 15 residues. Germline lookup yields CDR1 MDHEN and CDR2 SYDVKM. J gave up 4 bases and V 2 bases, and 2 bases lay outside the gene matches. The CDR3 nucleotides are TGTGCCAGCAGTTTAGGGACTAGCGTATACAATGAGCAGTTCTTC. It codes for CASSLGTSVYNEQFF. Full variable domain (outside the CDR3, taken from reference TRBV28 and TRBJ2-1): DVKVTQSSRYLVKRTGEKVFLECVQDMDHENMFWYRQDPGLGLRLIYFSYDVKMKEKGDIPEGYSVSREKKERFSLILESASTNQTSMYLCASSLGTSVYNEQFFGPGTRLTVL.

The chain employs TRBV30 and TRBJ2-3; 9 positions agree with TRBD2. The CDR3 is 15 amino acids. The ends lost 0 bases at V and 3 bases at J; junction bases unmatched: 4. Germline V gives CDR1 GTSNPN, CDR2 SVGIG (reference sequence). This CDR3 is CAWSVGTSPTDTQYF. The CDR3 DNA follows: TGTGCCTGGAGTGTAGGGACTAGCCCTACAGATACGCAGTATTTT.

This clone has a single count. The CDR3, as DNA: TGTGCCATCGGGGACAGTTACTACGAGCAGTACTTC. Its protein product is CAIGDSYYEQYF. The V gene is TRBV10-3, the J gene TRBJ2-7; 7 bases map to TRBD1. Germline V gives CDR1 ENHRY, CDR2 SYGVKD. This CDR3 region has 12 residues. J lost 3 bases, V lost 8 bases, and 4 bases had no gene match.

This chain uses TRBV6-1 with TRBJ2-7; 7 positions match TRBD1. The length of the CDR3 is 14 residues. Germline V gene sequence: CDR1 MNHNS, CDR2 SASEGT. V lost 6 bases to trimming and J lost 3 bases; unmatched junction nucleotides: 8. CDR3 DNA sequence: TGTGCCAGCAGCTACAGGGGTCCCCTCTACGAGCAGTACTTC. It specifies CASSYRGPLYEQYF.

The J gene is TRBJ2-5, the V gene TRBV9; 8 nucleotides line up with TRBD1. The V and J ends lost 2 bases and 4 bases, in that order; junction bases with no gene match: 7. The V gene's germline CDR1 is SGDLS and CDR2 YYNGEE. The CDR3 is 15 residues long. The CDR3 is CASSVQGAIRETQYF. The CDR3 DNA follows: TGTGCCAGCAGCGTCCAGGGGGCGATTCGAGAGACCCAGTACTTC.

This chain uses TRBV27 with TRBJ2-1; D is uncertain. The length of the CDR3 is 15 residues. V lost 2 bases, J lost 2 bases, and 10 bases lay in between. Germline V lookup: CDR1 MNHEY, CDR2 SMNVEV (reference sequence). The CDR3 region is CASSLEAGAYNEQFF. The CDR3 bases are TGTGCCAGCAGTTTAGAGGCCGGCGCCTACAATGAGCAGTTCTTC.

This clone is a singleton in its sample. The genes are TRBV6-5 and TRBJ2-7, with 9 bases aligning to TRBD1. The CDR3 runs 13 residues. The germline CDR1 and CDR2 sequences are MNHEY and SVGAGI. With 5 bases clipped from V and 5 bases from J, the junction kept 4 bases outside the gene matches. The CDR3 region is CASSLGQGNEQYF. The CDR3 bases are TGTGCCAGCAGTCTTGGACAGGGGAACGAGCAGTACTTC.

V usage is TRBV7-9 and J usage is TRBJ2-7; no firm D call. The CDR3 spans 13 residues. Per germline, CDR1 SEHNR and CDR2 FQNEAQ (reference sequence). V was clipped by 6 bases and J by 2 bases, with 11 bases between them. CDR3 sequence reads: CASSFIGTYEQYF. CDR3 nucleotides: TGTGCCAGCAGTTTTATAGGAACCTACGAGCAGTACTTC.

The gene calls are TRBV11-2 and TRBJ2-1; D gene ambiguous. Between the trimmed V and J ends, which lost 0 bases and 3 bases, there was a span of 9 bases. Germline lookup yields CDR1 SGHAT and CDR2 FQNNGV. The CDR3 covers 15 residues. CDR3 protein: CASSLDWAGYNEQFF. The CDR3 DNA follows: TGTGCCAGCAGCTTAGACTGGGCCGGCTACAATGAGCAGTTCTTC.

The CDR3: CASSSVDRGQETQYF. The CDR3 bases are TGTGCCAGCAGCTCCGTTGACAGGGGCCAAGAGACCCAGTACTTC. This chain uses TRBV7-6 with TRBJ2-5; the match to TRBD1 covers 8 bases. Germline V gives CDR1 SGHVS, CDR2 FNYEAQ. This CDR3 region has 15 residues. Trimming at V came to 4 bases and at J to 1 base, leaving 5 bases not matched to a gene.

This chain links TRBV27 with TRBJ2-1; 9 bases align to TRBD2. The germline CDR1 and CDR2 sequences are MNHEY and SMNVEV (reference sequence). The CDR3 contains 15 residues. V lost 3 bases and J lost 5; bases outside the gene matches: 5. The CDR3, as DNA: TGTGCCAGCAGTTTTTATCCTAGCGGGAACAATGAGCAGTTCTTC. The encoded protein is CASSFYPSGNNEQFF.

The gene calls are TRBV19 and TRBJ2-3; 14 bases line up with TRBD2. CDR1 is LNHDA and CDR2 is SQIVND in the germline V gene (reference sequence). V lost 4 bases to trimming and J lost 6 bases; unmatched junction nucleotides: 15. CDR3 length: 19 residues. CDR3 in DNA: TGTGCCAGTAGTACCGCATTAGACGGGACTAGCGGGAGTCGGGATACGCAGTATTTT. Amino acid sequence: CASSTALDGTSGSRDTQYF.

This clone came up once. The chain is built from TRBV27 and TRBJ2-1, with TRBD1 as a possible D gene (5 bases). V lost 6 bases, J lost 6 bases, and 12 bases lay in between. The CDR3 consists of 13 residues. Germline assignment: CDR1 MNHEY and CDR2 SMNVEV (reference sequence). The CDR3 sequence is CASRAFRGNEQFF. CDR3 bases: TGTGCCAGCAGGGCATTTAGGGGCAATGAGCAGTTCTTC.

The chain is built from TRBV7-9 and TRBJ2-7, with TRBD2 identical over 13 bases. Germline-derived CDR1 and CDR2 are SEHNR and FQNEAQ (reference sequence). CDR3 length: 14 amino acids. V shed 5 bases, J shed 5 bases, and the junction held 3 bases outside the gene matches. The CDR3 region is CASSLGLAGDEQYF. CDR3 coding DNA: TGTGCCAGCAGCCTCGGACTAGCGGGAGACGAGCAGTACTTC.

Concerning this clone: Distinct nucleotide sequences in the sample also encode this CDR3. The chain combines TRBV7-9 with TRBJ2-7; 9 bases are shared with TRBD2. With 5 bases clipped from V and 1 base from J, the junction kept 6 bases outside the gene matches. The V gene's germline CDR1 is SEHNR and CDR2 FQNEAQ (reference sequence). The CDR3 totals 15 residues. The CDR3 DNA sequence: TGTGCCAGCAGCCTTACTAGCGGGCGGTCCTACGAGCAGTACTTC. Its translation: CASSLTSGRSYEQYF.

This clone was observed once. The chain recombines TRBV9 with TRBJ1-1, with D possibly being TRBD1 (6 bases). Germline-derived CDR1 and CDR2 are SGDLS and YYNGEE. This CDR3 has 12 amino acids. The germline V and J ends were trimmed by 3 bases and 8 bases, with 11 bases remaining between them. The CDR3 coding sequence is TGTGCCAGCAGCGCAGGGGTGGCAGAAGCTTTCTTT. It yields the protein CASSAGVAEAFF.

The chain joins TRBV28 to TRBJ2-2; D unresolved. Germline CDR1 MDHEN, CDR2 SYDVKM. V dropped 2 bases and J dropped 7 bases, with 20 bases sitting between them. This CDR3 is 17 amino acids long. The CDR3 reads CASSLVGPSDRLGELFF. The CDR3 nucleotides are TGTGCCAGCAGTTTAGTAGGGCCCTCTGATAGACTCGGGGAGCTGTTTTTT.

The chain links TRBV11-3 to TRBJ2-5; 7 nucleotides line up with TRBD2. This CDR3 is 15 amino acids long. CDR1 is SGHNT, CDR2 YENEEA, per germline. The trim removed 5 bases at V and 5 bases at J, leaving 11 bases unmatched. The CDR3 loop reads CASSPLGEGEETQYF. The DNA for the CDR3 is TGTGCCAGCAGCCCCCTTGGGGAGGGAGAGGAGACCCAGTACTTC.

V and J are TRBV4-1 and TRBJ2-1, with 8 positions matching TRBD1. The CDR3 totals 15 residues. Germline V CDR1 and CDR2: MGHRA, YSYEKL. J gave up 6 bases and V 3 bases, and 7 bases lay outside the gene matches. CDR3 DNA: TGCGCCAGCAGCCAGGGGCAGGGGGCCCTCAATGAGCAGTTCTTC. Amino acid sequence: CASSQGQGALNEQFF.